The 24 T cell receptor beta chains below come from one sample, sequenced in a study of beta chain features in type 1 diabetes. Every isolated RNA sample was fully reverse transcribed, so sequencing captured expressed TCRB transcripts. Sequencing used immunoSEQ multiplex PCR; TCRdb keeps in-frame clones, though not all of them. This table holds about 150,000 clones, 7.5% to 10% found once. The sample comprised central memory CD4+ T cells from blood. All receptors come from a man aged 18 to 29 in good health.

This clone occurred a few times. This chain uses TRBV7-2 with TRBJ2-3; D unclear. Germline CDR1 and CDR2: SGHTA and FQGNSA. The V end was cut by 1 base, the J end by 1 base, with 12 bases between. This CDR3 contains 16 residues. The CDR3 bases are TGTGCCAGCAGCTTAGTCAGTCTCCTTGGCACAGATACGCAGTATTTT. Its translation: CASSLVSLLGTDTQYF.

This clone was counted a few times. This rearrangement joins TRBV5-5 to TRBJ2-5; 8 bases map to TRBD1. The CDR3 is made up of 14 amino acids. The J segment lost 4 bases and the V segment lost 4 bases, leaving 6 bases of the junction unmatched. Germline CDR1 and CDR2: SGHKS and YYEKEE (reference sequence). CDR3 region: CASSIGQGIETQYF. CDR3 nucleotide sequence: TGTGCCAGCAGCATAGGACAGGGAATAGAGACCCAGTACTTC.

This chain connects TRBV2 to TRBJ2-7; 8 nucleotides align to TRBD2. Looked up from germline, CDR1 is SNHLY and CDR2 is FYNNEI. The CDR3 has 13 residues. J gave up 3 bases and V 6 bases, and 4 bases lay outside the gene matches. CDR3 in amino acids: CASRGTRLYEQYF. DNA of the CDR3: TGTGCCAGCAGGGGGACTAGACTCTACGAGCAGTACTTC.

This clone was counted between two and nine times. The CDR3 protein is CASSLQGRATGELFF. The CDR3 region has the DNA TGTGCCAGCAGCTTGCAGGGCAGGGCCACCGGGGAGCTGTTTTTT. This sequence joins TRBV5-4 and TRBJ2-2; maybe TRBD1 (5 bases). The germline CDR1 and CDR2 sequences are SGHNT and YYREEE (reference sequence). Deletions cut 1 base from V and 4 bases from J, with 11 bases between. The length of the CDR3 is 15 residues.

This clone has just a few counts. The chain's CDR3 is CASSVAPSTGTGGRNEQFF. DNA of the CDR3: TGTGCCAGCAGCGTAGCTCCTTCCACCGGGACAGGGGGCAGAAATGAGCAGTTCTTC. The chain combines TRBV9 with TRBJ2-1, with 12 bases lining up with TRBD1. Per the germline V gene, CDR1 is SGDLS and CDR2 is YYNGEE. Unmatched junction bases numbered 14, after V lost 0 bases and J lost 7 bases. CDR3 size: 19 residues.

This clone has at least ten counts. The chain carries TRBV27 and TRBJ1-6; the D gene is possibly TRBD1 (5 bases). This CDR3 is 14 amino acids long. V was shortened by 3 bases and J by 9 bases, with 12 bases between the two germline ends. Germline CDR1 reads MNHEY; CDR2 reads SMNVEV (reference sequence). CDR3 amino acids: CASSFGRAGSPLHF. CDR3 bases: TGTGCCAGCAGTTTCGGCAGGGCTGGTTCACCCCTCCACTTT.

This clone was counted many times. This CDR3 is CASSLSRASGSETQYF. The CDR3 DNA reads as TGTGCCAGCAGCTTAAGCCGGGCTAGCGGGAGTGAGACCCAGTACTTC. V gene TRBV7-9 combines with J gene TRBJ2-5; 10 bases align to TRBD2. The ends lost 2 bases at V and 5 bases at J; junction bases unmatched: 8. This CDR3 comprises 16 residues. Looked up from germline, CDR1 is SEHNR and CDR2 is FQNEAQ (reference sequence).

This clone has ten or more counts. The chain uses TRBV29-1 and TRBJ2-5, with 11 positions matching TRBD2. Germline V gene data show CDR1 as SQVTM and CDR2 as ANQGSEA. Trimming at V came to 4 bases and at J to 5 bases, leaving 12 bases not matched to a gene. The CDR3 has 16 amino acids. Written as DNA, the CDR3 is TGCAGCGTTGTACGTGGTAGCGGGAGGGCCGGGGAGACCCAGTACTTC. Translated: CSVVRGSGRAGETQYF.

This clone appeared a few times. The chain recombines TRBV5-1 with TRBJ2-1; TRBD1 is a possible D gene (6 bases). The V end was cut by 2 bases, the J end by 6 bases, with 12 bases between. The CDR3 loop spans 14 amino acids. The germline CDR1 and CDR2 sequences are SGHRS and YFSETQ. The DNA of the CDR3 is TGCGCCAGCAGCTTAGGGACAACCATCAATGAGCAGTTCTTC. Its protein is CASSLGTTINEQFF.

In this sample, this clone turned up a few times. Here the CDR3 DNA reads TGTGCCACCAGCAGCCGGACAGGGGTTCAAGAGACCCAGTACTTC. It codes for CATSSRTGVQETQYF. The V and J genes are TRBV15 and TRBJ2-5, with TRBD1 identical over 9 bases. J gave up 2 bases and V 3 bases, and 4 bases lay outside the gene matches. The CDR3 loop spans 15 amino acids. Germline loops: CDR1 LNHNV, CDR2 YYDKDF (reference sequence).

This clone was observed many times. This rearrangement joins TRBV28 to TRBJ1-2, with a weak D call TRBD1 (5 bases). The germline V gene has CDR1 MDHEN and CDR2 SYDVKM. V was trimmed by 6 bases and J by 4 bases, leaving 18 bases between them. This CDR3 comprises 15 residues. The chain's CDR3 is CASSSGGLSPYGYTF. The CDR3 DNA reads as TGTGCCAGCAGCTCGGGGGGACTGTCACCCTATGGCTACACCTTC.

In DNA form, the CDR3 reads TGTGCCAGCAGTTACGACGCATTACAGGGTGCCGACGAGCAGTACTTC. It specifies CASSYDALQGADEQYF. The chain has TRBV6-5 and TRBJ2-7; possible D gene TRBD1, 6 bases. V was cut by 2 bases and J by 5 bases, with 19 bases left in between. Germline V lookup: CDR1 MNHEY, CDR2 SVGAGI. The CDR3 is 16 residues long.

This clone was picked up a small number of times. CDR3 nucleotide sequence: TGTGCCAGCAGGGAGAAGCGGGGCTCGACAGATACGCAGTATTTT. Translation: CASREKRGSTDTQYF. The V call is TRBV11-2, the J call TRBJ2-3; 7 nucleotides line up with TRBD2. CDR3 length equals 15 residues. Per the germline V gene, CDR1 is SGHAT and CDR2 is FQNNGV. V was clipped by 6 bases and J by 3 bases; unmatched bases: 9.

This clone was detected a few times. The CDR3 region is CASSLGTASNQPQHF. CDR3 coding DNA: TGTGCCAGTAGTCTCGGGACAGCTTCCAATCAGCCCCAGCATTTT. The rearrangement joins TRBV19 to TRBJ1-5; 7 nucleotides agree with TRBD1. Germline-derived CDR1 and CDR2 are LNHDA and SQIVND (reference sequence). This CDR3 spans 15 amino acids. After removal of 5 bases from V and 3 bases from J, the junction contained 7 bases not matched to a gene. Full variable domain (outside the CDR3, taken from reference TRBV19 and TRBJ1-5): DGGITQSPKYLFRKEGQNVTLSCEQNLNHDAMYWYRQDPGQGLRLIYYSQIVNDFQKGDIAEGYSVSREKKESFPLTVTSAQKNPTAFYLCASSLGTASNQPQHFGDGTRLSIL.

This sequence joins TRBV6-1 and TRBJ2-7, with D unclear. V lost 2 bases and J 7 bases, leaving 6 bases between the germline ends. The CDR3 extends over 11 amino acids. Germline V lookup: CDR1 MNHNS, CDR2 SASEGT. In DNA form, the CDR3 reads TGTGCCAGCAGTGAACTCGGGGAGCAGTACTTC. Translated: CASSELGEQYF.

This clone was recorded a few times. The gene calls are TRBV28 and TRBJ2-5; 13 bases line up with TRBD2. V lost 5 bases and J lost 4; bases outside the gene matches: 7. In germline, CDR1 is MDHEN, CDR2 SYDVKM. This CDR3 spans 16 amino acids. DNA for the CDR3: TGTGCCAGCAGTACAAGGACTAGCGGGAGTAGAGAGACCCAGTACTTC. This encodes CASSTRTSGSRETQYF.

V and J are TRBV25-1 and TRBJ1-2, with a tentative D call TRBD1 (6 bases). Germline loops: CDR1 MGHDK, CDR2 SYGVNS. The length of the CDR3 is 15 residues. Trimming took off 3 bases at V and 4 bases at J, with 15 bases between the two ends. The CDR3 spells CASSDTQGKVYGYTF. The CDR3 nucleotides are TGTGCCAGCAGTGATACCCAGGGGAAAGTCTATGGCTACACCTTC.

The table lists this clone with a few counts. The chain recombines TRBV27 with TRBJ1-1; TRBD1 aligns across 9 bases. The CDR3 spans 13 residues. CDR1 is MNHEY and CDR2 is SMNVEV in the germline V gene (reference sequence). The V segment lost 6 bases and the J segment 7 bases; nucleotides outside the gene matches: 6. This CDR3 reads CASSRDREHEAFF. CDR3 DNA: TGTGCCAGCAGCCGGGACAGGGAGCATGAAGCTTTCTTT.

This chain links TRBV2 with TRBJ2-2, with 10 bases matching TRBD1. The CDR3 runs 14 residues. The germline CDR1 and CDR2 sequences are SNHLY and FYNNEI. J gave up 4 bases and V 7 bases, and 3 bases lay outside the gene matches. Here the CDR3 reads CASTTGGGTGELFF. DNA of the CDR3: TGTGCCAGCACGACAGGGGGCGGCACCGGGGAGCTGTTTTTT.

This clone was detected a few times. This chain uses TRBV7-6 with TRBJ1-2; perhaps TRBD1 as D (6 bases). Germline CDR1 and CDR2: SGHVS and FNYEAQ. The CDR3 has 16 amino acids. V shed 1 base and J shed 8 bases, with 20 bases lying between them. CDR3 nucleotide sequence: TGTGCCAGCAGCTTAGAAGGAGGATGGGGGGGCATGGGCTACACCTTC. Protein: CASSLEGGWGGMGYTF. The variable domain in full, with the rest retrieved from reference TRBV7-6 and TRBJ1-2, is GAGVSQSPRYKVTKRGQDVALRCDPISGHVSLYWYRQALGQGPEFLTYFNYEAQQDKSGLPNDRFSAERPEGSISTLTIQRTEQRDSAMYRCASSLEGGWGGMGYTFGSGTRLTVV.

This clone was seen many times. The chain is built from TRBV2 and TRBJ1-2; D is ambiguous. The CDR3 contains 12 residues. Germline assignment: CDR1 SNHLY and CDR2 FYNNEI. The V end lost 2 bases, the J end lost 5 bases, and 6 bases lay between the germline ends. CDR3: CASSESGYGYTF. DNA of the CDR3: TGTGCCAGCAGTGAATCGGGATATGGCTACACCTTC.

This clone showed up just a few times. The chain links TRBV9 to TRBJ2-1; possible D gene TRBD1, 6 bases. From germline, CDR1 is SGDLS and CDR2 YYNGEE. Trimming left V 8 bases short and J 0 bases short, with 12 bases between. The CDR3 runs 14 residues. In nucleotides, the CDR3 is TGTGCCAGTCAGACAGGCAGCTCCTACAATGAGCAGTTCTTC. It codes for CASQTGSSYNEQFF.

There are a few counts of this clone. The rearrangement links TRBV14 to TRBJ2-3, with a weak D call TRBD2 (5 bases). This CDR3 has 13 residues. The V end lost 2 bases, the J end lost 6 bases, and 9 bases lay between the germline ends. Germline V gives CDR1 SGHDN, CDR2 FVKESK. In nucleotides, the CDR3 is TGTGCCAGCAGCCAAAACTCGGGGGATACGCAGTATTTT. It translates to CASSQNSGDTQYF.

CDR3 sequence reads: CASSQPTGTIRDGYTF. The CDR3 nucleotides read TGTGCCAGCAGTCAGCCGACAGGGACGATACGAGATGGCTACACCTTC. The chain uses TRBV28 and TRBJ1-2; 7 positions match TRBD1. The V gene's germline CDR1 is MDHEN and CDR2 SYDVKM. With V trimmed by 5 bases and J by 6 bases, 15 bases remained unmatched. The CDR3 is 16 amino acids.